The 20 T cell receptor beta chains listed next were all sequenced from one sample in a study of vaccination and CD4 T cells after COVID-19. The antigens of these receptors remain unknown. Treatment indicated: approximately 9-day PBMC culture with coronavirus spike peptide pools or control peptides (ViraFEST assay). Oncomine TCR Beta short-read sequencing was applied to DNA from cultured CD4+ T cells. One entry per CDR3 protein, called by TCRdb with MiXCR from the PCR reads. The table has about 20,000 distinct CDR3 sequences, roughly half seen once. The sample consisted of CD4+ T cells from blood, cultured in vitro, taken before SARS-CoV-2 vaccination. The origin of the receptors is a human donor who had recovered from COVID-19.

CDR3: CASAGYNEQFF. Here the CDR3 DNA reads TGTGCCAGTGCTGGTTACAATGAGCAGTTCTTC. The chain couples TRBV19 to TRBJ2-1; D gene uncertain. This CDR3 has 11 residues. With 8 bases removed from V and 4 bases from J, the gap between germline ends came to 6 bases. Germline V gene sequence: CDR1 LNHDA, CDR2 SQIVND (reference sequence).

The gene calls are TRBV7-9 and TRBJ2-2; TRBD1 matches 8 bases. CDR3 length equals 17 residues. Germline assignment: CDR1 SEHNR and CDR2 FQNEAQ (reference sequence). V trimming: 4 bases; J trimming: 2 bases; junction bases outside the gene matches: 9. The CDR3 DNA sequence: TGTGCCAGCAGCTCTTGGCCTGGACAGGGTAACACCGGGGAGCTGTTTTTT. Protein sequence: CASSSWPGQGNTGELFF.

In DNA form, the CDR3 reads TGTGCCAGTAGTATGCGTTGGGCAGGGGGCCATCAGCCCCAGCATTTT. As protein: CASSMRWAGGHQPQHF. The chain couples TRBV19 to TRBJ1-5; TRBD1 matches 8 bases. Trimming cost V 3 bases and J 5 bases; bases outside gene matches: 9. The CDR3 is made up of 16 amino acids. Germline V gene lookup returns CDR1 LNHDA and CDR2 SQIVND (reference sequence).

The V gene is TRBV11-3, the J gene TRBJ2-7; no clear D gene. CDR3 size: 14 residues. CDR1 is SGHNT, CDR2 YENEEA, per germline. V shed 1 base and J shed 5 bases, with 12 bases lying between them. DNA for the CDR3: TGTGCCAGCAGCTTAGTTAAATCGTCGGACGAGCAGTACTTC. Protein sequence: CASSLVKSSDEQYF.

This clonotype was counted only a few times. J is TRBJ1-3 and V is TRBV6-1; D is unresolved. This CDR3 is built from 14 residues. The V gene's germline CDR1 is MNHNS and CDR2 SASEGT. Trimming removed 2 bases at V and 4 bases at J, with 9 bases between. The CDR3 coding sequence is TGTGCCAGCAGTGAACGGGGTAGGGGAAACACCATATATTTT. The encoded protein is CASSERGRGNTIYF.

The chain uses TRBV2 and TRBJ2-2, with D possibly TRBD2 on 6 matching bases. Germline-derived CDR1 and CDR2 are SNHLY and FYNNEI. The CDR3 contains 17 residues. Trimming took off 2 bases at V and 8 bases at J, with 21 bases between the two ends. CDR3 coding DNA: TGTGCCAGCAGTGAAAGGGTCTTAGGACTACTGGAGGGGGAGCTGTTTTTT. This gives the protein CASSERVLGLLEGELFF.

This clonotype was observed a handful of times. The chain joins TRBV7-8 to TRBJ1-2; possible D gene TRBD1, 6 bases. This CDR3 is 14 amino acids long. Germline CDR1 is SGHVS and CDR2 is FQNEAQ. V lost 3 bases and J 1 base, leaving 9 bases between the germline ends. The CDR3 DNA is TGTGCCAGCAGCTTGGGACACTTTAACTATGGCTACACCTTC. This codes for CASSLGHFNYGYTF.

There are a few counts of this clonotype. The CDR3 loop is CASSLTRDRGDTQYF. The CDR3 nucleotides are TGTGCCAGCAGCTTAACCCGGGACAGGGGAGATACGCAGTATTTT. This chain joins TRBV7-3 and TRBJ2-3; the match to TRBD1 covers 10 bases. This CDR3 spans 15 amino acids. In germline, CDR1 is SGHTA, CDR2 FQGTGA. V dropped 0 bases and J dropped 5; count of bases not matched to a gene: 2. Drawing the rest from reference TRBV7-3 and TRBJ2-3, the complete variable domain is GAGVSQTPSNKVTEKGKYVELRCDPISGHTALYWYRQSLGQGPEFLIYFQGTGAADDSGLPNDRFFAVRPEGSVSTLKIQRTERGDSAVYLCASSLTRDRGDTQYFGPGTRLTVL.

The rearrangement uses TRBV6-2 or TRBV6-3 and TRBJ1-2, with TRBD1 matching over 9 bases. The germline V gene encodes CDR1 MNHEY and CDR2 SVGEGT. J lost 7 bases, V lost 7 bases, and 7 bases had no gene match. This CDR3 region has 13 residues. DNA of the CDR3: TGTGCCAGCAACCCGGGGACAGGGTCTGGCTACACCTTC. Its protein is CASNPGTGSGYTF.

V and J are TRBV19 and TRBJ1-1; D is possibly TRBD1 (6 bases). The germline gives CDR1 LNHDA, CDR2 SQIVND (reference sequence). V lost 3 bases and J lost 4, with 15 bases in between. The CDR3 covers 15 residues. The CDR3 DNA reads TGTGCCAGTAGTATTCTTCCGGCAGGGGCCACTGAAGCTTTCTTT. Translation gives CASSILPAGATEAFF.

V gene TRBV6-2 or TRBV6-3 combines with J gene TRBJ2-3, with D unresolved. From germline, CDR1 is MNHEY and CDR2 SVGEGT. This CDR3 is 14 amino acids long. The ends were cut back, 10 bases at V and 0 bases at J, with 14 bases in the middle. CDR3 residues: CATSRTASTDTQYF. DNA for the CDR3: TGTGCCACCTCACGAACAGCAAGCACAGATACGCAGTATTTT.

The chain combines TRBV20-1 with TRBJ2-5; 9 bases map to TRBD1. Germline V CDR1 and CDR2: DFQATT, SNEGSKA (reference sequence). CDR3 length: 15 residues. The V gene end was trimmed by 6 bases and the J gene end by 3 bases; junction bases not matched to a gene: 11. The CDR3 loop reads CSARKQGAKKETQYF. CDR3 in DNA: TGCAGTGCCAGGAAACAGGGGGCAAAAAAAGAGACCCAGTACTTC.

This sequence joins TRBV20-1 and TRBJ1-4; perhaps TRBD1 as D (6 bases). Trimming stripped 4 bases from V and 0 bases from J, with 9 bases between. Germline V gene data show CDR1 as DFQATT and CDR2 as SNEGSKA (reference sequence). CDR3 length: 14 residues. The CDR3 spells CSATGQSTNEKLFF. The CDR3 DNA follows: TGCAGTGCTACCGGACAGTCAACTAATGAAAAACTGTTTTTT.

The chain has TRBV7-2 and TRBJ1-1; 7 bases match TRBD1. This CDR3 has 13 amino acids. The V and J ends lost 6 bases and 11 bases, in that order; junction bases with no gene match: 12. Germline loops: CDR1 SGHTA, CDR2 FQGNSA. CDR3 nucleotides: TGTGCCAGCAGAATCGACAGGGCGCGAGGGGCTTTCTTT. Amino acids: CASRIDRARGAFF.

DNA of the CDR3: TGTGCCAGCAGCTTCCGGGGAGCGGGGAGCACAGATACGCAGTATTTT. Protein sequence: CASSFRGAGSTDTQYF. The V and J genes are TRBV11-2 and TRBJ2-3; 7 bases align to TRBD2. The J segment lost 0 bases and the V segment lost 3 bases, leaving 6 bases of the junction unmatched. This CDR3 is built from 16 residues. CDR1 and CDR2 from the germline V gene are SGHAT and FQNNGV. Filled out from reference TRBV11-2 and TRBJ2-3, the complete variable domain reads EAGVAQSPRYKIIEKRQSVAFWCNPISGHATLYWYQQILGQGPKLLIQFQNNGVVDDSQLPKDRFSAERLKGVDSTLKIQPAKLEDSAVYLCASSFRGAGSTDTQYFGPGTRLTVL.

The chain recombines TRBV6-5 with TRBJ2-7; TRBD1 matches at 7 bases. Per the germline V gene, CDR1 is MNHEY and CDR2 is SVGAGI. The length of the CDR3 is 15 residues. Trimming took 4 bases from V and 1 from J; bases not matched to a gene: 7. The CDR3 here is CASSSGQWVSYEQYF. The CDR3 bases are TGTGCCAGCAGTTCGGGACAGTGGGTATCCTACGAGCAGTACTTC.

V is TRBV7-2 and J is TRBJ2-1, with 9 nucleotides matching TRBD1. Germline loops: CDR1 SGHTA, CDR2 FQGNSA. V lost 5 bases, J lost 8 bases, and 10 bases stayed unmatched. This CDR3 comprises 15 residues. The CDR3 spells CASSRTGGAGHEQFF. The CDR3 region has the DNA TGTGCCAGCAGCAGAACAGGGGGCGCCGGACATGAGCAGTTCTTC.

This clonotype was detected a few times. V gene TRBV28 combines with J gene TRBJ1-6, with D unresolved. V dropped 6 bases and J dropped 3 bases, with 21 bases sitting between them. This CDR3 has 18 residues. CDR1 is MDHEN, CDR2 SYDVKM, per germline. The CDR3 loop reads CASRVLRLGSDYNSPLHF. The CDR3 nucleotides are TGTGCCAGCAGGGTTCTTCGATTAGGGTCCGACTATAATTCACCCCTCCACTTT.

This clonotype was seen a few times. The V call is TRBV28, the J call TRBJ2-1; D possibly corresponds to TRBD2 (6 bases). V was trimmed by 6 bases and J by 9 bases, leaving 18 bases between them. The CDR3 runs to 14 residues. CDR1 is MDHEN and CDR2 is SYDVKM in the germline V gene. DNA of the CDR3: TGTGCCAGCAGGCCCGGGACTCCCTCGAGTGAGCAGTTCTTC. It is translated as CASRPGTPSSEQFF. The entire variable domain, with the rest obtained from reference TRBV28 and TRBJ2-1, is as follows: DVKVTQSSRYLVKRTGEKVFLECVQDMDHENMFWYRQDPGLGLRLIYFSYDVKMKEKGDIPEGYSVSREKKERFSLILESASTNQTSMYLCASRPGTPSSEQFFGPGTRLTVL.

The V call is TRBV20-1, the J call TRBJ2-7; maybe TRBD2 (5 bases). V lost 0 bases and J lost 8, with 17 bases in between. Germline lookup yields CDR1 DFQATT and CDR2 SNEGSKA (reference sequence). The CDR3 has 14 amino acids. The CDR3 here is CSARDLLGREQQYF. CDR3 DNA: TGCAGTGCTAGAGATCTATTGGGTCGGGAACAGCAGTACTTC.